This T cell receptor beta chain was retrieved from a study of blood T cell repertoires in COVID-19. Study background: The origin of the acute and convalescent COVID-19 samples was the United States, Italy and Spain.

As handled by the study authors: Amplifying reference gene primers gave estimates of nucleated cell counts. Assay: immunoSEQ multiplex PCR; the TCRdb copy retains only in-frame clones and omits some. The V and J calls and clone size come from that table; D and trimming were worked out from the DNA. The sample includes more than 200,000 clones, 70% to 85% seen only once; the top ten take roughly 10%. The sample comprised peripheral blood. The receptor was isolated from a man older than 75 with acute or convalescent COVID-19.

CDR3 sequence (DNA): TGTGCCAGCAGCGCGACAGCTAACTATGGCTACACCTTC. It yields the protein CASSATANYGYTF. The V gene is TRBV5-5, the J gene TRBJ1-2; a possible D gene is TRBD1 (5 bases). V dropped 4 bases and J dropped 0 bases, with 7 bases sitting between them. This CDR3 region has 13 residues. Germline V gene lookup returns CDR1 SGHKS and CDR2 YYEKEE (reference sequence).